Each of the 20 T cell receptor beta chains below was sequenced from the same sample in a study of post-analysis software for immune sequencing data. Unique molecular identifiers were present in the TCR beta cDNA libraries. TCRdb passed the PCR reads through MiXCR, listing each CDR3 protein once. Found here are 430,000 or so distinct CDR3 sequences, 39% of them singletons; the top ten hold less than 10%. Study-wide points: Among four to six TRBV segments more frequent in patients than controls were TRBV5-6, TRBV5-1 and TRBV20-1.

These TCRs' antigens remain unknown. The sequenced material came from blood. These receptor sequences come from a girl aged 2 to 9 with multiple sclerosis.

This clonotype has a handful of counts. This chain joins TRBV14 and TRBJ2-5; unclear D gene. The germline CDR1 and CDR2 sequences are SGHDN and FVKESK. Trimming stripped 5 bases from V and 5 bases from J, with 12 bases between. The CDR3 has 13 amino acids. The chain's CDR3 is CASSARVDETQYF. In DNA form, the CDR3 reads TGTGCCAGCAGCGCAAGGGTGGATGAGACCCAGTACTTC. The variable domain in full, with the rest retrieved from reference TRBV14 and TRBJ2-5, is EAGVTQFPSHSVIEKGQTVTLRCDPISGHDNLYWYRRVMGKEIKFLLHFVKESKQDESGMPNNRFLAERTGGTYSTLKVQPAELEDSGVYFCASSARVDETQYFGPGTRLLVL.

The CDR3 loop reads CASSELRGSWGGDSYNEQYF. The CDR3 region has the DNA TGTGCCAGCAGTGAGCTAAGGGGCTCTTGGGGCGGAGACTCCTACAATGAGCAGTACTTC. This sequence joins TRBV6-1 and TRBJ2-7; TRBD1 is a possible D gene (5 bases). V was clipped by 3 bases and J by 7 bases, with 34 bases between them. This CDR3 spans 20 amino acids. Germline V gene lookup returns CDR1 MNHNS and CDR2 SASEGT.

This clonotype has just a few counts. The chain combines TRBV5-6 with TRBJ1-1; D is ambiguous. Trimming shortened V by 0 bases and J by 2 bases, and 8 bases separated the two germline ends. The CDR3 runs 14 residues. Germline-derived CDR1 and CDR2 are SGHDT and YYEEEE. CDR3 amino acids: CASSLVQANTEAFF. CDR3 nucleotide sequence: TGTGCCAGCAGCTTGGTTCAGGCCAACACTGAAGCTTTCTTT.

The J gene is TRBJ2-1, the V gene TRBV4-3; D is uncertain. Trimming cost V 0 bases and J 5 bases, with 14 bases left between them. CDR1 is LGHNA and CDR2 is YSLEER in the germline V gene. CDR3 length: 16 amino acids. The CDR3 protein is CASSQDRRVSHNEQFF. In DNA, the CDR3 is TGCGCCAGCAGCCAAGATAGGCGTGTGTCCCACAATGAGCAGTTCTTC.

This clonotype occurred many times. Mismatch with germline at one junction end may stem from a read error. The chain is built from TRBV5-1 and TRBJ2-1, with 12 bases fitting TRBD2. The CDR3 spans 15 residues. The germline V gene encodes CDR1 SGHRS and CDR2 YFSETQ. DNA of the CDR3: TGTGCCAGCAGCCCGGGACTAGCGGGCTACAATGAGCAGTTCTTC. It translates to CASSPGLAGYNEQFF.

V is TRBV28 and J is TRBJ1-6; TRBD1 matches 10 bases. The germline V gene encodes CDR1 MDHEN and CDR2 SYDVKM. The V and J ends lost 8 bases and 5 bases, in that order; junction bases with no gene match: 3. This CDR3 spans 14 amino acids. CDR3 coding DNA: TGTGCCAGCGACAGGGGGCGAAATAATTCACCCCTCCACTTT. This gives the protein CASDRGRNNSPLHF.

This clonotype was picked up many times. The chain carries TRBV7-9 and TRBJ2-4; D is uncertain. From germline, CDR1 is SEHNR and CDR2 FQNEAQ (reference sequence). The V end lost 1 base, the J end lost 3 bases, and 10 bases lay between the germline ends. The CDR3 has 15 amino acids. This chain's CDR3 is CASSLDPGLKNIQYF. CDR3 nucleotides: TGTGCCAGCAGCTTAGATCCGGGCCTCAAAAACATTCAGTACTTC.

The chain has TRBV6-1 and TRBJ1-5, with 9 positions matching TRBD1. Looked up from germline, CDR1 is MNHNS and CDR2 is SASEGT. Losses at the gene ends were 2 bases for V and 5 bases for J; bases not matched to a gene: 4. CDR3 length equals 15 residues. CDR3 nucleotide sequence: TGTGCCAGCAGTGAAACAGGGGGCGTCTATCAGCCCCAGCATTTT. Its protein is CASSETGGVYQPQHF.

This clonotype was detected a few times. J is TRBJ2-7 and V is TRBV28; D unclear. The CDR3 is 11 residues long. The ends were cut back, 7 bases at V and 0 bases at J, with 4 bases in the middle. Germline CDR1 is MDHEN and CDR2 is SYDVKM. The CDR3 spells CASKSSYEQYF. The CDR3 coding sequence is TGTGCCAGCAAATCCTCCTACGAGCAGTACTTC.

This clonotype was detected a few times. V and J are TRBV28 and TRBJ2-7, with a possible D match to TRBD2 (5 bases). CDR1 and CDR2 (germline): MDHEN, SYDVKM. The V end was cut by 6 bases, the J end by 2 bases, with 17 bases between. This CDR3 has 15 amino acids. The CDR3 sequence: CASRAERTRAYEQYF. The CDR3 region has the DNA TGTGCCAGCAGGGCGGAAAGGACTCGCGCCTACGAGCAGTACTTC.

The chain carries TRBV7-2 and TRBJ2-7; a weak D match, TRBD2 (6 bases). The assigned J gene may be wrong: the sequence end matches TRBJ2-5 better. Germline V lookup: CDR1 SGHTA, CDR2 FQGNSA. The CDR3 contains 14 residues. CDR3: CASSYGSFFETQYF. The CDR3 nucleotides read TGTGCCAGCAGCTACGGGAGCTTCTTCGAGACCCAGTACTTC.

This clonotype has more than one count but fewer than ten. The chain is built from TRBV20-1 and TRBJ2-7; possible D gene TRBD2, 6 bases. Germline values: CDR1 DFQATT, CDR2 SNEGSKA (reference sequence). Trimming removed 5 bases at V and 3 bases at J, with 14 bases between. The CDR3 runs 13 residues. CDR3 nucleotides: TGCAGTGCTCTCCCAGCGGGCGGCTACGAGCAGTACTTC. Amino acids: CSALPAGGYEQYF.

The rearrangement links TRBV7-9 to TRBJ2-1; 12 bases fit TRBD2. Germline V gene lookup returns CDR1 SEHNR and CDR2 FQNEAQ (reference sequence). CDR3 length: 16 amino acids. The J segment lost 6 bases and the V segment lost 0 bases, leaving 3 bases of the junction unmatched. The CDR3 DNA reads as TGTGCCAGCAGCTTAGCACTAGCGGGAGGTTCCAATGAGCAGTTCTTC. It codes for CASSLALAGGSNEQFF.

This clonotype was found a few times. The chain couples TRBV20-1 to TRBJ1-5; D uncertain. In germline, CDR1 is DFQATT, CDR2 SNEGSKA (reference sequence). V lost 3 bases and J 7 bases, leaving 10 bases between the germline ends. The CDR3 runs to 12 residues. This CDR3 is CSASRLHQPQHF. The CDR3, as DNA: TGCAGTGCTAGTCGGCTCCACCAGCCCCAGCATTTT.

This chain connects TRBV7-9 to TRBJ2-1, with 11 bases identical to TRBD1. Per the germline V gene, CDR1 is SEHNR and CDR2 is FQNEAQ (reference sequence). The CDR3 is 14 residues long. With 4 bases clipped from V and 10 bases from J, the junction kept 6 bases outside the gene matches. CDR3 protein: CASSSARDRGEQFF. The CDR3, as DNA: TGTGCCAGCAGCTCCGCGAGGGACAGGGGGGAGCAGTTCTTC.

This clonotype was counted at least ten times. The chain recombines TRBV5-1 with TRBJ2-5; unclear D gene. The CDR3 sequence is 13 residues long. The V and J ends lost 0 bases and 2 bases respectively, with 5 bases between them. Germline CDR1 reads SGHRS; CDR2 reads YFSETQ. This CDR3 is CASSLARQETQYF. CDR3 in DNA: TGCGCCAGCAGCTTGGCCAGACAAGAGACCCAGTACTTC.

V usage is TRBV7-9 and J usage is TRBJ2-5, with TRBD2 identical over 9 bases. The CDR3 is made up of 16 amino acids. Germline V gene lookup returns CDR1 SEHNR and CDR2 FQNEAQ (reference sequence). V lost 5 bases, J lost 7 bases, and 14 bases stayed unmatched. CDR3 sequence: CASSLRASGASATQYF. CDR3 DNA: TGTGCCAGCAGCCTACGGGCTAGCGGGGCCTCGGCGACCCAGTACTTC.

J is TRBJ2-2 and V is TRBV27; D is uncertain. V was clipped by 0 bases and J by 1 base, with 0 bases between them. The CDR3 totals 13 residues. CDR1 is MNHEY and CDR2 is SMNVEV in the germline V gene (reference sequence). The CDR3 reads CASSLSNTGELFF. The CDR3 nucleotides read TGTGCCAGCAGTTTATCGAACACCGGGGAGCTGTTTTTT.

The V call is TRBV10-3, the J call TRBJ2-7; D unclear. The V end lost 2 bases, the J end lost 0 bases, and 14 bases lay between the germline ends. The length of the CDR3 is 16 residues. Looked up from germline, CDR1 is ENHRY and CDR2 is SYGVKD. The CDR3 coding sequence is TGTGCCATCAGTGAGCCCAGTAGGGTGGGCTCCTACGAGCAGTACTTC. Translation: CAISEPSRVGSYEQYF.

The gene calls are TRBV9 and TRBJ2-5, with D maybe TRBD1 (6 bases). CDR1 is SGDLS and CDR2 is YYNGEE in the germline V gene. Trimming cost V 0 bases and J 7 bases, with 10 bases left between them. This CDR3 contains 13 residues. The CDR3 region has the DNA TGTGCCAGCAGCGTAGAGGGGGTGGGGACCCAGTACTTC. Protein: CASSVEGVGTQYF.